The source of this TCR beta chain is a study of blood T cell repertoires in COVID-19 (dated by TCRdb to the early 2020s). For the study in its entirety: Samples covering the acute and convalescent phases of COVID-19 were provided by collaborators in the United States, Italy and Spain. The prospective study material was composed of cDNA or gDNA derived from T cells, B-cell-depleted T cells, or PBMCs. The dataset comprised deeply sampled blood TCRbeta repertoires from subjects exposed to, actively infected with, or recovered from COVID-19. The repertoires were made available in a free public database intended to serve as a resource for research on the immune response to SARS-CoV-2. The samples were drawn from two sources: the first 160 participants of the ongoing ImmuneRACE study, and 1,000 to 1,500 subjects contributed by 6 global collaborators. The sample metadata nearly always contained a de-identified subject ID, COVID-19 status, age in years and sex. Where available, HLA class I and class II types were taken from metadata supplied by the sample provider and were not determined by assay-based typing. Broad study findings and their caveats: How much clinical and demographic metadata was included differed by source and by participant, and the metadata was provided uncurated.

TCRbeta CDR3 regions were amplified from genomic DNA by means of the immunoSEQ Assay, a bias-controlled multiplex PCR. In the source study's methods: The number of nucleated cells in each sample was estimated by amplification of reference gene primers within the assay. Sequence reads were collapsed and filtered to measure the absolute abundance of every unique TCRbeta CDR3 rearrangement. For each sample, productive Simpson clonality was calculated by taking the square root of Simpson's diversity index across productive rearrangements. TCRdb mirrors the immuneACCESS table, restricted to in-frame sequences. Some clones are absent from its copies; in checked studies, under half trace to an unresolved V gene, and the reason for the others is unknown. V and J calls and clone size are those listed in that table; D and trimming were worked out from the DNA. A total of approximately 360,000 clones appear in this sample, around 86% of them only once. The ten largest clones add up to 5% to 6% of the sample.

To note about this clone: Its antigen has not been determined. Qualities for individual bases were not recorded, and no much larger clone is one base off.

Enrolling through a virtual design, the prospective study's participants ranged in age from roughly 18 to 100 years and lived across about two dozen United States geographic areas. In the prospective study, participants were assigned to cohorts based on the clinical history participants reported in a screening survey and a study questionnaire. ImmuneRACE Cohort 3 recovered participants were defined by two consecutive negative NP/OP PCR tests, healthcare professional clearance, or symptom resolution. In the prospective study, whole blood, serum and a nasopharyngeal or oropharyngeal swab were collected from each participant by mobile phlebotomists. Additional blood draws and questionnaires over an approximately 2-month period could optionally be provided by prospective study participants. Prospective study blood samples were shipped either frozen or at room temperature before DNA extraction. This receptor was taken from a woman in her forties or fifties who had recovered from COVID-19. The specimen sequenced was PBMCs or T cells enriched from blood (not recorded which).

The CDR3 protein: CASSGLGRETQYF. The nucleotide sequence reads TGTGCCAGCAGCGGACTAGGTCGGGAGACCCAGTACTTC. The chain is encoded by TRBV7-2 joined to TRBJ2-5, with 7 middle bases fitting TRBD2. Based on the germline V gene, the CDR1 and CDR2 sequences are SGHTA and FQGNSA. The cysteine opens and the phenylalanine closes a CDR3 of 13 amino acids. Just CDR3 DNA is preserved here, 39 bases in frame from base 1. Germline trimming amounts to 5 bases on V and 5 bases on J, with 5 as the count of junction bases outside the gene matches.